The present T cell receptor beta chain was sequenced within a study of blood T cells in healthy people across ages. General study points: Bulk PBMC profiling left naive and antigen-experienced comparisons inconclusive. There was no known CMV status for donors, so expanded clonotype changes were possibly confounded.

This clonotype was recorded many times. Its antigen is unidentified. Isolating PBMCs gave at least 6 million of these cells per sample. Every sample gave at least 5.5 micrograms of total RNA when it was extracted. PCR was performed a second time for roughly 7 to 11 cycles using a sample-barcoded 5' primer and a J-beta primer mix. TCRdb re-called the 5' RACE reads with MiXCR, one entry per CDR3 protein. The sample has 850,000 to 950,000 distinct CDR3 sequences, under 30% seen once; the top ten hold 17%. The material sequenced was blood. This TCR derives from an elderly woman in good health.

CDR3 DNA sequence: TGTGCCAGCAGCCTGCGTCCGGGACAGGGGGAATCACCCCTCCACTTT. Translation gives CASSLRPGQGESPLHF. The genes are TRBV7-2 and TRBJ1-6, with 11 bases that match TRBD1. The CDR3 consists of 16 residues. Germline V CDR1 and CDR2: SGHTA, FQGNSA. V trimming: 5 bases; J trimming: 10 bases; junction bases outside the gene matches: 10.